This record covers a single T cell receptor beta chain. Antigen specificity is unknown. The data were obtained in a study of blood T cells in healthy people across ages. Study-level findings and limits: The study regarded diversity estimates from one million T cells as underestimates.

Through a sample-barcoded 5' primer and a J-beta primer mix, a second PCR was run for roughly 7 to 12 cycles. The template-switch adaptor, which had 12 random nucleotides, put a tag on each cDNA molecule. One entry per CDR3 protein results from TCRdb running MiXCR on the 5' RACE reads. Here the sample spans about 830,000 distinct CDR3 sequences, 55% to 65% being singletons. The CDR3 sequence is 12 residues long. Trimming pared 2 bases from V and 3 bases from J, leaving 8 bases between. Per the germline V gene, CDR1 is DFQATT and CDR2 is SNEGSKA (reference sequence). The sequence came from a young man in good health. Sequenced: blood. V is TRBV20-1 and J is TRBJ2-7, with D possibly matching TRBD1 (6 bases). CDR3 DNA sequence: TGCAGTGCTAGACGACAGGTCTACGAGCAGTACTTC. Amino acids: CSARRQVYEQYF.